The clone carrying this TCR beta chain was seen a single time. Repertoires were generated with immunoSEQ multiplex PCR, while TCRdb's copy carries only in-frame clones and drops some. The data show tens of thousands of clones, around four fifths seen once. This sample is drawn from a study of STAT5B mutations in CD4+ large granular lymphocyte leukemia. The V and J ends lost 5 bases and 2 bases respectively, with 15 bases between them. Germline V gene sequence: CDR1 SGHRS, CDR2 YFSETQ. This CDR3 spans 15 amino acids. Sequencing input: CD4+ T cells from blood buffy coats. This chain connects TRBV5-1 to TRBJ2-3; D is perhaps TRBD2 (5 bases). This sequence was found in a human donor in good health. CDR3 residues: CASRGLAGSTDTQYF. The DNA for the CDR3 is TGCGCCAGCAGAGGTTTGGCGGGTTCCACAGATACGCAGTATTTT.